Below, one T cell receptor beta chain is given with its context. This clone was counted a single time. Its specific antigen is unknown. No per-base quality is available; no much larger clone lies one base away. The CDR3 regions of human TCRbeta chains were subjected to immunosequencing. From the authors' description of their analysis: Repertoire TCRs were checked for matches against a reference library of SARS-CoV-2-specific TCRs that had been generated using the MIRA antigen-specificity platform. Breadth meant the fraction of unique TCRs that were SARS-CoV-2-associated, whereas depth meant the fraction of total T cells that were SARS-CoV-2-associated. Using the MIRA data, each spike-specific TCR was assigned both to the spike region to which the TCR was reactive and to a CD4 or CD8 class. Log10-transformed breadth and depth values were compared by one-way ANOVA with Sidak's multiple comparisons tests. TCRdb mirrors the immuneACCESS table, restricted to in-frame sequences. Some clones are absent from its copies; in checked studies, under half trace to an unresolved V gene, and the reason for the others is unknown. The D gene and trimming were derived from the DNA, and the V and J assignments and clone size from that table. The sample profile shows 150,000 to 200,000 clones; about 90% of them were found once. The leading ten clones occupy around 5.8% of the sample.

Explained via the paper, the time point label denotes: baseline before first vaccination. Samples from vaccinated people were obtained from the UK trials COV001 and COV002, which included a single-blind randomized controlled phase 2/3 trial of AZD1222 (ChAdOx1 nCoV-19) in healthy adults. Trial participant PBMC samples were collected at day 0 and day 28 after the second dose for TCRbeta chain sequencing. The sample originates from a study of T cell responses to AZD1222 COVID-19 vaccine (dated by TCRdb to the early 2020s). About the full investigation: AZD1222 recipients whose second dose came at about 4 weeks and those whose second dose came at about 12 weeks were combined into one group, since spike-specific TCR depth and breadth did not differ between the two schedules. Trial participants were enrolled by age into 18-55, 56-69 and 70-plus year subgroups, with approximately 160, 26 and 62 TCR-sequenced participants respectively. TCR sequencing was performed for about 250 trial participants, of whom approximately 200 were given two doses of AZD1222 and around 25 were given two doses of MenACWY control vaccine.

The full study reports these points: Conclusions about previously exposed vaccinees are limited, since just five or six AZD1222 recipients were seropositive for SARS-CoV-2 at baseline. In the small 56-69-year group, the increase in depth fell short of significance, most likely because of low power. The whole spike protein was spanned by vaccine-associated CD4 TCRs, and dominant responses were seen in regions 160-218 and 743-854. Spike-specific TCR breadth and depth rose significantly after two AZD1222 doses compared with day 0 and with MenACWY recipients. Reportedly, almost half of the unique spike-specific TCRs recognized epitopes lying outside the regions that are mutated in the B.1.351 and B.1.1.7 variants. Most participants were white British and females outnumbered males, and the authors suggested that clonal diversity may have been underestimated. Because no day 14 peak-response samples were available, repertoires were characterized only after the peak T cell response.

The germline V gene (reference sequence) sets CDR1 to GTSNPN and CDR2 to SVGIG. The CDR3 contains 14 residues, cysteine and phenylalanine counted. Only the CDR3 DNA stays, 42 bases, in frame from base 1. V is clipped by 0 bases and J by 2 bases, and the sequence between their germline boundaries is 11 bases long. The V and J genes are TRBV30 and TRBJ2-7, with TRBD1 as a weak D call on 5 bases. The material sequenced was peripheral blood, taken on day 0 of AZD1222 vaccination. This TCR was recovered from an adult in good health. CDR3 sequence: CAWSVSQGPYEQYF. The DNA sequence reads TGTGCCTGGAGTGTTTCCCAGGGCCCCTACGAGCAGTACTTC.